The 21 T cell receptor beta chains reported below all come from one sample, sequenced in a study of T cells after yellow fever vaccination. MiXCR, applied by TCRdb to the 5' RACE reads, yields one record per CDR3 protein. The sample has approximately 450,000 distinct CDR3 sequences, 18% seen once. The sequencing used PBMCs, collected before the yellow fever booster vaccination. The receptors were sampled from a man between 18 and 35 years old who received the YFV17D yellow fever vaccine.

This clonotype has more than one count but fewer than ten. V is TRBV5-6 and J is TRBJ1-2; D is perhaps TRBD1 (6 bases). The germline V and J ends were trimmed by 3 bases and 4 bases, with 13 bases remaining between them. The germline V gene encodes CDR1 SGHDT and CDR2 YYEEEE. The CDR3 totals 14 residues. CDR3 bases: TGTGCCAGCAGCTGGAGAGGGGGGAGCTATGGCTACACCTTC. Protein: CASSWRGGSYGYTF.

This clonotype was detected ten times or more. An end of the junction differs from the germline gene, which may be a read error. This rearrangement joins TRBV18 to TRBJ2-7; unclear D gene. The CDR3 length is 12 residues. Germline CDR1 reads KGHSH; CDR2 reads LQKENI. The CDR3 sequence: CASSSPENEQYF. In nucleotides, the CDR3 is TGTGCCAGCTCATCACCGGAAAACGAGCAGTACTTC.

This clonotype was counted between two and nine times. Compared with germline, one end of the junction differs, possibly owing to a read error. The J gene is TRBJ2-1, the V gene TRBV5-1, with 10 bases fitting TRBD2. Germline V gene sequence: CDR1 SGHRS, CDR2 YFSETQ. The CDR3 is 15 residues long. The CDR3: CASSLERGGYDEQFF. CDR3 DNA: TGCGCCAGCAGCTTGGAGCGGGGGGGCTACGATGAGCAGTTCTTC.

V is TRBV20-1 and J is TRBJ2-2, with TRBD2 identical over 12 bases. The length of the CDR3 is 15 residues. From germline, CDR1 is DFQATT and CDR2 SNEGSKA (reference sequence). The V and J ends lost 5 bases and 7 bases, in that order; junction bases with no gene match: 8. CDR3 sequence (DNA): TGCAGTGCTCTAGCGGGGGGGAATCAAATCGGGGAGCTGTTTTTT. Translating gives CSALAGGNQIGELFF.

This clonotype has more than one count but fewer than ten. This chain joins TRBV6-5 and TRBJ1-2; D might be TRBD1 (6 bases). The CDR3 has 12 residues. Trimming cost V 7 bases and J 6 bases, with 12 bases left between them. Germline V lookup: CDR1 MNHEY, CDR2 SVGAGI. CDR3 amino acids: CASMTGWNGYTF. DNA of the CDR3: TGTGCCAGCATGACAGGATGGAATGGCTACACCTTC.

The chain has TRBV10-3 and TRBJ2-7; maybe TRBD2 (5 bases). CDR1 ENHRY and CDR2 SYGVKD come from the germline V gene. V was trimmed by 4 bases and J by 3 bases, leaving 16 bases between them. This CDR3 has 15 amino acids. The CDR3 region has the DNA TGTGCCATCAGTGCCGCGAGAGGGATACTCTACGAGCAGTACTTC. Translating it yields CAISAARGILYEQYF.

This chain uses TRBV7-9 with TRBJ1-1; D may be TRBD1 (5 bases). CDR3 length: 15 residues. Germline values: CDR1 SEHNR, CDR2 FQNEAQ (reference sequence). V was trimmed by 3 bases and J by 7 bases, leaving 18 bases between them. The CDR3 region has the DNA TGTGCCAGCAGCTTCGGCCCCAGGGTTGGGGGTGAAGCTTTCTTT. Translating it yields CASSFGPRVGGEAFF. Combining the CDR3 with reference TRBV7-9 and TRBJ1-1 gives the whole variable domain DTGVSQNPRHKITKRGQNVTFRCDPISEHNRLYWYRQTLGQGPEFLTYFQNEAQLEKSRLLSDRFSAERPKGSFSTLEIQRTEQGDSAMYLCASSFGPRVGGEAFFGQGTRLTVV.

In DNA, the CDR3 is TGCGCCAGCAGCTTAGCCGGGACTAGCAACACAGATACGCAGTATTTT. It translates to CASSLAGTSNTDTQYF. The chain combines TRBV5-1 with TRBJ2-3; 9 positions match TRBD2. The CDR3 is 16 amino acids. Germline-derived CDR1 and CDR2 are SGHRS and YFSETQ. Losses at the gene ends were 2 bases for V and 2 bases for J; bases not matched to a gene: 6.

Only a few counts were recorded for this clonotype. CDR3 protein: CANRDSDAGELFF. The CDR3 region has the DNA TGTGCCAACCGGGACAGCGATGCCGGGGAGCTGTTTTTT. V usage is TRBV12-3 or TRBV12-4 and J usage is TRBJ2-2, with 7 bases that match TRBD1. The CDR3 extends over 13 amino acids. The V and J ends lost 10 bases and 6 bases, in that order; junction bases with no gene match: 8.

This clonotype was counted many times. The rearrangement joins TRBV5-5 to TRBJ2-3; D gene ambiguous. Germline V gives CDR1 SGHKS, CDR2 YYEKEE (reference sequence). V was cut by 4 bases and J by 1 base, with 10 bases left in between. The CDR3 contains 14 residues. CDR3 protein: CASSLLVRTDTQYF. In DNA, the CDR3 is TGTGCCAGCAGCCTCCTAGTACGCACAGATACGCAGTATTTT. The whole variable domain, filled in from reference TRBV5-5 and TRBJ2-3, reads DAGVTQSPTHLIKTRGQQVTLRCSPISGHKSVSWYQQVLGQGPQFIFQYYEKEERGRGNFPDRFSARQFPNYSSELNVNALLLGDSALYLCASSLLVRTDTQYFGPGTRLTVL.

The table lists this clonotype with a few counts. The chain recombines TRBV5-1 with TRBJ1-1, with 8 positions matching TRBD1. The CDR3 runs 14 residues. The germline CDR1 and CDR2 sequences are SGHRS and YFSETQ. The ends lost 4 bases at V and 4 bases at J; junction bases unmatched: 6. The CDR3 spells CASSTQGVGTEAFF. In DNA, the CDR3 is TGCGCCAGCAGCACACAGGGGGTAGGCACTGAAGCTTTCTTT.

This clonotype was seen only a few times. V usage is TRBV6-2 or TRBV6-3 and J usage is TRBJ2-7; D uncertain. Trimming pared 1 base from V and 3 bases from J, leaving 4 bases between. The CDR3 spans 12 residues. The germline V gene encodes CDR1 MNHEY and CDR2 SVGEGT. As DNA, the CDR3 is TGTGCCAGCAGTTACTACAGCTACGAGCAGTACTTC. Protein sequence: CASSYYSYEQYF.

The CDR3, as DNA: TGCAGTGCCGGTGGACGGAATAACTATGGCTACACCTTC. This translates into CSAGGRNNYGYTF. V and J are TRBV20-1 and TRBJ1-2, with D hard to call. CDR1 DFQATT and CDR2 SNEGSKA come from the germline V gene (reference sequence). Deletions cut 6 bases from V and 1 base from J, with 12 bases between. This CDR3 contains 13 residues.

The V and J genes are TRBV25-1 and TRBJ2-7, with D possibly called TRBD1 or TRBD2 (5 bases each). The CDR3 is made up of 12 amino acids. The germline V gene encodes CDR1 MGHDK and CDR2 SYGVNS. The V end was cut by 4 bases, the J end by 2 bases, with 6 bases between. The DNA for the CDR3 is TGTGCCAGCAGTGGGGGGACCTACGAGCAGTACGTC. This codes for CASSGGTYEQYV.

The chain is built from TRBV11-2 and TRBJ2-3; 10 bases are a match to TRBD1. V shed 5 bases, J shed 5 bases, and the junction held 7 bases outside the gene matches. Germline assignment: CDR1 SGHAT and CDR2 FQNNGV. This CDR3 is 15 amino acids long. Here the CDR3 DNA reads TGTGCCAGCAGCGCGGGGACAGGGGTTCTAGATACGCAGTATTTT. Translation: CASSAGTGVLDTQYF.

J is TRBJ1-2 and V is TRBV6-5; the match to TRBD1 covers 8 bases. Germline CDR1 reads MNHEY; CDR2 reads SVGAGI. J was trimmed by 2 bases and V by 7 bases; bases with no gene match: 9. The CDR3 consists of 15 residues. The CDR3 spells CASTSPAGGNYGYTF. The CDR3 DNA follows: TGTGCCAGCACTAGCCCGGCAGGGGGCAACTATGGCTACACCTTC.

V and J are TRBV7-9 and TRBJ2-1; either TRBD1 or TRBD2 may supply D (5 bases each). V shed 1 base and J shed 6 bases, with 13 bases lying between them. Germline V gene lookup returns CDR1 SEHNR and CDR2 FQNEAQ (reference sequence). This CDR3 has 15 residues. The CDR3 coding sequence is TGTGCCAGCAGCTTAGGGTCGAGAGGGACCAATGAGCAGTTCTTC. Translating gives CASSLGSRGTNEQFF.

This sequence joins TRBV20-1 and TRBJ2-3; D unclear. V shed 1 base and J shed 2 bases, with 13 bases lying between them. CDR1 and CDR2 from the germline V gene are DFQATT and SNEGSKA (reference sequence). The CDR3 extends over 15 amino acids. The CDR3 loop is CSARGLLETTDTQYF. CDR3 bases: TGCAGTGCTAGAGGACTCTTGGAGACCACAGATACGCAGTATTTT.

J is TRBJ1-6 and V is TRBV11-2, with D possibly TRBD1 on 5 matching bases. The CDR3 totals 15 residues. The germline gives CDR1 SGHAT, CDR2 FQNNGV. The V end lost 0 bases, the J end lost 9 bases, and 12 bases lay between the germline ends. CDR3: CASSLDLGGGSPLHF. CDR3 sequence (DNA): TGTGCCAGCAGCTTAGATCTGGGGGGTGGTTCACCCCTCCACTTT.

The chain combines TRBV7-2 with TRBJ2-3; 7 bases match TRBD2. This CDR3 has 14 amino acids. V lost 4 bases, J lost 3 bases, and 4 bases stayed unmatched. Germline CDR1 reads SGHTA; CDR2 reads FQGNSA. CDR3 DNA: TGTGCCAGCAGCTGGGGGGGAGGGACAGATACGCAGTATTTT. It translates to CASSWGGGTDTQYF.

The rearrangement uses TRBV5-1 and TRBJ1-1, with 8 nucleotides matching TRBD1. This CDR3 has 14 residues. Germline V gene lookup returns CDR1 SGHRS and CDR2 YFSETQ. The V segment lost 3 bases and the J segment 1 base; nucleotides outside the gene matches: 2. CDR3 residues: CASSWTGQNTEAFF. The CDR3 nucleotides are TGCGCCAGCAGCTGGACAGGGCAGAACACTGAAGCTTTCTTT.